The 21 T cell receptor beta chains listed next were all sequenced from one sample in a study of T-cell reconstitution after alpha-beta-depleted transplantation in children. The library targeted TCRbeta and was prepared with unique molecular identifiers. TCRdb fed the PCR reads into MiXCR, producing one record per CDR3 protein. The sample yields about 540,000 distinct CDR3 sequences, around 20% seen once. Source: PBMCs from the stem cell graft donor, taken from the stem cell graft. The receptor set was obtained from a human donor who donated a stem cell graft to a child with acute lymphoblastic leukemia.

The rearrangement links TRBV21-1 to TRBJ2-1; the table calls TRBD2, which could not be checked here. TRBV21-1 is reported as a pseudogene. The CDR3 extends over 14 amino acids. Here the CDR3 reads CASSYRRGANEQFF. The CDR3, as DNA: TGTGCCAGCAGCTACCGGCGGGGTGCCAATGAGCAGTTCTTC.

The CDR3 protein is CASSPPTGRDGTYEQYF. The CDR3 DNA is TGTGCCAGCTCACCCCCGACTGGACGGGACGGAACCTACGAGCAGTACTTC. The chain uses TRBV18 and TRBJ2-7; D may be TRBD1 or TRBD2 (5 bases each). Trimming took off 3 bases at V and 2 bases at J, with 20 bases between the two ends. This CDR3 is built from 17 residues. Germline V gene sequence: CDR1 KGHSH, CDR2 LQKENI.

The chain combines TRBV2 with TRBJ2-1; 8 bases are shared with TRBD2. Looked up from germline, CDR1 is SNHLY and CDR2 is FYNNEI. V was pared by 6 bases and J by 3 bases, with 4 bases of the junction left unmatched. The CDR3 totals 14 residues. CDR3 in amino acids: CASRPLAVYNEQFF. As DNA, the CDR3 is TGTGCCAGCAGGCCACTAGCGGTCTACAATGAGCAGTTCTTC. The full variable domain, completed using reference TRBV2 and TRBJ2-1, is EPEVTQTPSHQVTQMGQEVILRCVPISNHLYFYWYRQILGQKVEFLVSFYNNEISEKSEIFDDQFSVERPDGSNFTLKIRSTKLEDSAMYFCASRPLAVYNEQFFGPGTRLTVL.

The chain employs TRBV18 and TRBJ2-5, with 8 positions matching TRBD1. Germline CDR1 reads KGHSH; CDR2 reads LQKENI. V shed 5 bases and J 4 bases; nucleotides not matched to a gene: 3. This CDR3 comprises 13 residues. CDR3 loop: CASSGQGGETQYF. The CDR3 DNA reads TGTGCCAGCTCAGGACAGGGAGGAGAGACCCAGTACTTC.

This chain's CDR3 is CATALDAGYEQYF. The DNA for the CDR3 is TGTGCCACTGCACTAGATGCGGGCTACGAGCAGTACTTC. The rearrangement joins TRBV27 to TRBJ2-7; D is perhaps TRBD2 (5 bases). V was cut by 10 bases and J by 3 bases, with 16 bases left in between. This CDR3 spans 13 amino acids. Per the germline V gene, CDR1 is MNHEY and CDR2 is SMNVEV (reference sequence).

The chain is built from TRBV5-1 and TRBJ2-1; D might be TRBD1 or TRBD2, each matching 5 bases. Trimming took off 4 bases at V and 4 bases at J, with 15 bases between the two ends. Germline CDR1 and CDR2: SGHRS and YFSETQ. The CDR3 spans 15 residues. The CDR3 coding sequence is TGCGCCAGCAGCGGGGGAGAGAGAGGGTACAATGAGCAGTTCTTC. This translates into CASSGGERGYNEQFF.

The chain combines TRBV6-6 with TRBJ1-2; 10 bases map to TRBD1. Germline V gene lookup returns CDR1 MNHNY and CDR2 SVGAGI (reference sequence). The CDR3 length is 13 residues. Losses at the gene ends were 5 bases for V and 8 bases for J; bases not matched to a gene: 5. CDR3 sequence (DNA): TGTGCCAGCAGTACGACAGGGGGCCCCGGCTACACCTTC. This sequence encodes CASSTTGGPGYTF.

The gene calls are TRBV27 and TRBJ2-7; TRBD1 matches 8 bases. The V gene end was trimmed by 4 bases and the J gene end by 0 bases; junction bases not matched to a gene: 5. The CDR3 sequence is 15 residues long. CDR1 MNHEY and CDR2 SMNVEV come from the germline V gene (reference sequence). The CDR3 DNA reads TGTGCCAGCAGTTGGTCAGGGGGCGTCTCCTACGAGCAGTACTTC. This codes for CASSWSGGVSYEQYF.

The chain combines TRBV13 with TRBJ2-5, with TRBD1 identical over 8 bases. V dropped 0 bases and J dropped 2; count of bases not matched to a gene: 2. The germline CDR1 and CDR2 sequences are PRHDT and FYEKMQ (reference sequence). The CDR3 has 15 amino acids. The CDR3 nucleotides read TGTGCCAGCAGCTTAGGCCGACAGGGGCAAGAGACCCAGTACTTC. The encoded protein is CASSLGRQGQETQYF.

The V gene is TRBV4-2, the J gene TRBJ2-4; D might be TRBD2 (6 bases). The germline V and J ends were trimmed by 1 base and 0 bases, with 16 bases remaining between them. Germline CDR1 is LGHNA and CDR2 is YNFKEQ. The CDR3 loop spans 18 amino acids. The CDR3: CASSQGSAGNLAKNIQYF. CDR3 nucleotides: TGTGCCAGCAGCCAAGGGTCGGCGGGGAACCTAGCCAAAAACATTCAGTACTTC.

CDR3 amino acids: CASRRDGNSPLHF. CDR3 bases: TGTGCCAGCAGACGGGACGGCAATTCACCCCTCCACTTT. The chain has TRBV2 and TRBJ1-6, with D tentatively TRBD1 (5 bases). Germline values: CDR1 SNHLY, CDR2 FYNNEI. The CDR3 extends over 13 amino acids. V was pared by 6 bases and J by 7 bases, with 10 bases between.

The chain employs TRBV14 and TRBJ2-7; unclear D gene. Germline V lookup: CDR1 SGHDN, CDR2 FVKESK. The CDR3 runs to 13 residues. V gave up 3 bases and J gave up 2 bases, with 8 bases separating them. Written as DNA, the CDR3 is TGTGCCAGCAGCCATAACGGAGCCTACGAGCAGTACTTC. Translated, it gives CASSHNGAYEQYF.

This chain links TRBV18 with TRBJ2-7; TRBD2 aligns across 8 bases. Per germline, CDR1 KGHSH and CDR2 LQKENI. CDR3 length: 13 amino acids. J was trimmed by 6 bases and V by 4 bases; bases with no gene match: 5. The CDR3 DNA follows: TGTGCCAGCTCACGAGCGGGAGTAGGCGAGCAGTACTTC. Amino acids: CASSRAGVGEQYF.

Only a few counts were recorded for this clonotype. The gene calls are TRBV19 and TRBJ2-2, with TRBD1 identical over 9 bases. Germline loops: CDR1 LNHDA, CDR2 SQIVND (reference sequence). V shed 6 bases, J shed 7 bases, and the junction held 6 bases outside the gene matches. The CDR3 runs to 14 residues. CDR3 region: CASRLQGAGGELFF. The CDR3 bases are TGTGCCAGTAGACTACAGGGGGCCGGCGGGGAGCTGTTTTTT.

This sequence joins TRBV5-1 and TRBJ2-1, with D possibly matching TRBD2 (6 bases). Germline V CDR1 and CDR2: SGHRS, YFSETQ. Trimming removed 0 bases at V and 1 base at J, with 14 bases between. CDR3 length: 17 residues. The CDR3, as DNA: TGCGCCAGCAGCTTGGCCGTCGGAGGGGCATCCTACAATGAGCAGTTCTTC. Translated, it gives CASSLAVGGASYNEQFF. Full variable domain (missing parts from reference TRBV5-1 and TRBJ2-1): KAGVTQTPRYLIKTRGQQVTLSCSPISGHRSVSWYQQTPGQGLQFLFEYFSETQRNKGNFPGRFSGRQFSNSRSEMNVSTLELGDSALYLCASSLAVGGASYNEQFFGPGTRLTVL.

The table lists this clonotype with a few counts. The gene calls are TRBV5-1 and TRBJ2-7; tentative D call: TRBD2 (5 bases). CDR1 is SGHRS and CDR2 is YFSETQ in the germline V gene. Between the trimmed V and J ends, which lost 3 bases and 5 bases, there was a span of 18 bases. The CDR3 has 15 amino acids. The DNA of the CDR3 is TGCGCCAGCAGCTCCATCACGGCCCTCGGGGACGAGCAGTACTTC. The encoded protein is CASSSITALGDEQYF.

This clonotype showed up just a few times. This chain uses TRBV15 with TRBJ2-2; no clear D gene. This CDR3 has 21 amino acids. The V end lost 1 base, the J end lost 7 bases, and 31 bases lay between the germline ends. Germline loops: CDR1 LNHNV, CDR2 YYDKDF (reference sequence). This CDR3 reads CATSRVPSWEEAAFTDGELFF. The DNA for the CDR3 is TGTGCCACCAGCAGAGTACCGAGCTGGGAAGAGGCAGCCTTCACTGACGGGGAGCTGTTTTTT.

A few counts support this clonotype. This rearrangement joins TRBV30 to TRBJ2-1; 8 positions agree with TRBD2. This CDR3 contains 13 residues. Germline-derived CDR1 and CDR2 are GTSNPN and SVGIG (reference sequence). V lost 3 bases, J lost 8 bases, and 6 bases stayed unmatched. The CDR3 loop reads CAWSEREPYEQFF. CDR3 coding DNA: TGTGCCTGGAGCGAGCGGGAGCCCTATGAGCAGTTCTTC.

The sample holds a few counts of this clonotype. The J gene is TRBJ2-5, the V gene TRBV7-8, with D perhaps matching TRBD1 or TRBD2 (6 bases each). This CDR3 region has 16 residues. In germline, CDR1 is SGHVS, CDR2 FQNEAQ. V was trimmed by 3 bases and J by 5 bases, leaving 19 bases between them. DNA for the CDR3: TGTGCCAGCAGCTTGGAAACACAGGGACTCGGGGAGACCCAGTACTTC. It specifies CASSLETQGLGETQYF.

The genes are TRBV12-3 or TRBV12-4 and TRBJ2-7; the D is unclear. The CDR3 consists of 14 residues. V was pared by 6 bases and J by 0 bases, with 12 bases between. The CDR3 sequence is CASSPLTTSYEQYF. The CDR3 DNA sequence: TGTGCCAGCAGCCCTCTAACAACCTCCTACGAGCAGTACTTC.

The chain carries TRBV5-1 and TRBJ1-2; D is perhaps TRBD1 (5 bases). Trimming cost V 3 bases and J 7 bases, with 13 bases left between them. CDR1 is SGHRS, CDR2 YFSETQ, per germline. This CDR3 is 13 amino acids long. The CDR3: CASSYPGRGGYTF. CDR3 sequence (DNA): TGCGCCAGCAGCTATCCGGGGCGGGGTGGCTACACCTTC.